These 20 T cell receptor beta chains originate from one sample sequenced in a study of blood T cell repertoires in COVID-19. Generated by immunoSEQ multiplex PCR, the TCRdb table keeps only in-frame clones and is missing some. Seen here are more than 45,000 clones, about 83% observed once, and the top ten hold under 7.5%. Specimen: peripheral blood. The receptors were sampled from a woman in her sixties with COVID-19, enrolled during active disease.

The rearrangement uses TRBV7-9 and TRBJ2-7; no definite D call. This CDR3 spans 13 amino acids. CDR1 SEHNR and CDR2 FQNEAQ come from the germline V gene (reference sequence). V lost 1 base and J lost 5, with 9 bases in between. The chain's CDR3 is CASSLVRLNEQYF. DNA for the CDR3: TGTGCCAGCAGCTTAGTGCGACTTAACGAGCAGTACTTC.

V gene TRBV4-1 combines with J gene TRBJ2-7, with TRBD2 as a possible D gene (7 bases). From germline, CDR1 is MGHRA and CDR2 YSYEKL. CDR3 length equals 14 residues. The V gene lost 4 bases and the J gene lost 3 bases, with 13 bases spanning the gap. The CDR3 DNA is TGCGCCAGCAGCCGGGGGGGCCTGAGCTACGAGCAGTACTTC. It encodes CASSRGGLSYEQYF.

The chain joins TRBV3-1 (or the pseudogene TRBV3-2) to TRBJ2-1, with 10 bases fitting TRBD2. The CDR3 consists of 15 residues. Trimming cost V 2 bases and J 6 bases; bases outside gene matches: 4. CDR1 and CDR2 (germline): LGHDT, YNNKEL (reference sequence). CDR3: CASSQLSGRANEQFF. The CDR3 coding sequence is TGTGCCAGCAGCCAACTAAGCGGGAGGGCCAATGAGCAGTTCTTC.

The rearrangement links TRBV14 to TRBJ2-1, with 8 nucleotides matching TRBD2. The CDR3 totals 17 residues. In germline, CDR1 is SGHDN, CDR2 FVKESK. The V segment lost 1 base and the J segment 8 bases; nucleotides outside the gene matches: 13. The CDR3 region is CASSQGPGGRMYYEQFF. DNA of the CDR3: TGTGCCAGCAGCCAAGGTCCGGGCGGGAGGATGTATTATGAGCAGTTCTTC.

The V and J genes are TRBV7-9 and TRBJ1-2; the match to TRBD1 covers 10 bases. Trimming took 3 bases from V and 6 from J; bases not matched to a gene: 10. The germline gives CDR1 SEHNR, CDR2 FQNEAQ (reference sequence). The CDR3 has 16 amino acids. CDR3 DNA: TGTGCCAGCAGCTTTCTGACAGGGGGCGCGCAAGATGGCTACACCTTC. Translating it yields CASSFLTGGAQDGYTF.

The V and J genes are TRBV11-2 and TRBJ1-1; D is perhaps TRBD1 (6 bases). This CDR3 contains 15 residues. Trimming removed 1 base from V and 5 bases from J, with 14 bases in between. CDR1 is SGHAT and CDR2 is FQNNGV in the germline V gene. This CDR3 is CASSLGPRGRTEAFF. The CDR3 region has the DNA TGTGCCAGCAGCTTAGGGCCCAGGGGACGGACTGAAGCTTTCTTT. Filled out from reference TRBV11-2 and TRBJ1-1, the complete variable domain reads EAGVAQSPRYKIIEKRQSVAFWCNPISGHATLYWYQQILGQGPKLLIQFQNNGVVDDSQLPKDRFSAERLKGVDSTLKIQPAKLEDSAVYLCASSLGPRGRTEAFFGQGTRLTVV.

This chain links TRBV19 with TRBJ1-5, with 8 positions matching TRBD1. The CDR3 runs 15 residues. Germline V gene lookup returns CDR1 LNHDA and CDR2 SQIVND (reference sequence). The junction had 7 bases not matched to a gene; V was cut back by 3 bases and J by 6 bases. The CDR3 region has the DNA TGTGCCAGTAGTATTGGCAGGGGGCACGGTCAGCCCCAGCATTTT. Translated: CASSIGRGHGQPQHF. Variable domain in full (rest from reference TRBV19 and TRBJ1-5): DGGITQSPKYLFRKEGQNVTLSCEQNLNHDAMYWYRQDPGQGLRLIYYSQIVNDFQKGDIAEGYSVSREKKESFPLTVTSAQKNPTAFYLCASSIGRGHGQPQHFGDGTRLSIL.

The rearrangement uses TRBV24-1 and TRBJ1-1; 7 bases are shared with TRBD1. CDR1 is KGHDR, CDR2 SFDVKD, per germline. The CDR3 loop spans 13 amino acids. Trimming took 4 bases from V and 5 from J; bases not matched to a gene: 3. The CDR3 here is CATSEPGQTEAFF. CDR3 coding DNA: TGTGCCACCAGTGAGCCGGGACAGACTGAAGCTTTCTTT.

In this sample, this clone turned up once. V and J are TRBV24-1 and TRBJ2-1; D is uncertain. Germline V lookup: CDR1 KGHDR, CDR2 SFDVKD. The V end lost 0 bases, the J end lost 5 bases, and 4 bases lay between the germline ends. This CDR3 has 13 residues. In DNA form, the CDR3 reads TGTGCCACCAGTGATTTGTCAGACAATGAGCAGTTCTTC. Its protein is CATSDLSDNEQFF.

This clone rates as medium-sized. This rearrangement joins TRBV7-9 to TRBJ2-1; TRBD2 agrees at 7 bases. The V gene end was trimmed by 4 bases and the J gene end by 2 bases; junction bases not matched to a gene: 17. The CDR3 runs 19 residues. Germline CDR1 and CDR2: SEHNR and FQNEAQ (reference sequence). CDR3 DNA sequence: TGTGCCAGCAGCTCATCCCAGCTTAGTCCCGGGACTACCTACAATGAGCAGTTCTTC. Translating gives CASSSSQLSPGTTYNEQFF.

This clone is a singleton in its sample. J is TRBJ1-2 and V is TRBV5-6, with D perhaps TRBD1 (5 bases). Germline lookup yields CDR1 SGHDT and CDR2 YYEEEE. Trimming pared 4 bases from V and 6 bases from J, leaving 13 bases between. CDR3 length equals 13 residues. The CDR3 DNA reads TGTGCCAGCAGCCCTTGGGGCTACGATGGCTACACCTTC. It is translated as CASSPWGYDGYTF.

The V call is TRBV14, the J call TRBJ2-1, with D unresolved. Germline V lookup: CDR1 SGHDN, CDR2 FVKESK. The V end lost 0 bases, the J end lost 4 bases, and 4 bases lay between the germline ends. This CDR3 spans 13 amino acids. In DNA form, the CDR3 reads TGTGCCAGCAGCCAAGATCTGTACAATGAGCAGTTCTTC. This encodes CASSQDLYNEQFF.

The rearrangement links TRBV19 to TRBJ1-5, with D possibly TRBD1 on 6 matching bases. The CDR3 is 19 amino acids. Trimming cost V 4 bases and J 4 bases, with 26 bases left between them. Germline CDR1 and CDR2: LNHDA and SQIVND (reference sequence). This CDR3 reads CASSRTGTNFPSRNQPQHF. The DNA for the CDR3 is TGTGCCAGTAGTAGGACCGGGACAAATTTTCCCTCCCGAAATCAGCCCCAGCATTTT.

The V gene is TRBV7-8, the J gene TRBJ1-5; D ambiguous. The V gene's germline CDR1 is SGHVS and CDR2 FQNEAQ. This CDR3 is 15 amino acids long. V was pared by 2 bases and J by 3 bases, with 11 bases between. CDR3 nucleotides: TGTGCCAGCAGCTTATTTGAGTCCCCCAATCAGCCCCAGCATTTT. Amino acids: CASSLFESPNQPQHF.

The V gene is TRBV2, the J gene TRBJ2-1, with 9 bases that match TRBD1. With V trimmed by 6 bases and J by 9 bases, 9 bases remained unmatched. The CDR3 has 14 amino acids. Germline V CDR1 and CDR2: SNHLY, FYNNEI. The CDR3 protein is CASSAGQGRGEQFF. CDR3 DNA: TGTGCCAGCAGCGCAGGACAGGGGAGGGGTGAGCAGTTCTTC.

The chain joins TRBV2 to TRBJ2-2; 7 bases fit TRBD2. The CDR3 length is 16 residues. After removal of 8 bases from V and 2 bases from J, the junction contained 11 bases not matched to a gene. From germline, CDR1 is SNHLY and CDR2 FYNNEI. The CDR3 nucleotides read TGTGCCAGCGTGCCCCTGGGGAGGGGAAACACCGGGGAGCTGTTTTTT. It specifies CASVPLGRGNTGELFF.

The J gene is TRBJ2-3, the V gene TRBV18; D gene unclear. Trimming removed 6 bases from V and 2 bases from J, with 15 bases in between. CDR1 is KGHSH, CDR2 LQKENI, per germline. The CDR3 extends over 15 amino acids. The CDR3 spells CASSPSSIYTDTQYF. The DNA for the CDR3 is TGTGCCAGCTCCCCTAGTAGCATATACACAGATACGCAGTATTTT.

The chain links TRBV28 to TRBJ2-5; 9 bases fit TRBD2. The CDR3 has 13 amino acids. V lost 6 bases to trimming and J lost 4 bases; unmatched junction nucleotides: 3. Germline CDR1 is MDHEN and CDR2 is SYDVKM. The CDR3 DNA sequence: TGTGCCAGCAGACTAGCGGGTCGAGAGACCCAGTACTTC. Translation gives CASRLAGRETQYF.

The chain carries TRBV10-3 and TRBJ2-7; 10 positions agree with TRBD2. With V trimmed by 3 bases and J by 5 bases, 4 bases remained unmatched. The CDR3 spans 14 residues. The germline CDR1 and CDR2 sequences are ENHRY and SYGVKD. The CDR3 reads CAISDLLAGNEQYF. The CDR3 nucleotides read TGTGCCATCAGTGATTTACTAGCGGGAAACGAGCAGTACTTC.

The V gene is TRBV6-5, the J gene TRBJ2-1; 10 nucleotides match TRBD2. This CDR3 is built from 14 residues. V trimming: 6 bases; J trimming: 7 bases; junction bases outside the gene matches: 6. The germline gives CDR1 MNHEY, CDR2 SVGAGI. The CDR3 is CASSRTSGRNEQFF. For the CDR3, the DNA is TGTGCCAGCAGCCGGACTAGCGGACGGAATGAGCAGTTCTTC.